This T cell receptor beta chain derives from a study of vaccination and CD4 T cells after COVID-19. Study summary: Diagnosis preceded the drawing of post-COVID samples by a median approximately 96 days (range 35 to 161).

Trimming took 0 bases from V and 1 from J, leaving 10 bases between them. The CDR3 consists of 15 residues. Germline lookup yields CDR1 LNHNV and CDR2 YYDKDF (reference sequence). Cultured CD4+ T-cell DNA underwent Oncomine TCR Beta short-read sequencing. MiXCR, run by TCRdb on the PCR reads, gives a single entry per CDR3 protein. Among roughly 9,000 distinct CDR3 sequences listed, around 53% were seen once. This clonotype came up a few times. Its antigen is unidentified. Indicated treatment: roughly 10-day PBMC culture with coronavirus spike peptide pools or control peptides (ViraFEST assay). The receptor comes from a human donor who had recovered from COVID-19. The sample was CD4+ T cells from blood, cultured in vitro. The chain uses TRBV15 and TRBJ2-7, with D unresolved. This chain's CDR3 is CATSREGVNSYEQYF. In nucleotides, the CDR3 is TGTGCCACCAGCAGAGAGGGCGTCAATTCCTACGAGCAGTACTTC.